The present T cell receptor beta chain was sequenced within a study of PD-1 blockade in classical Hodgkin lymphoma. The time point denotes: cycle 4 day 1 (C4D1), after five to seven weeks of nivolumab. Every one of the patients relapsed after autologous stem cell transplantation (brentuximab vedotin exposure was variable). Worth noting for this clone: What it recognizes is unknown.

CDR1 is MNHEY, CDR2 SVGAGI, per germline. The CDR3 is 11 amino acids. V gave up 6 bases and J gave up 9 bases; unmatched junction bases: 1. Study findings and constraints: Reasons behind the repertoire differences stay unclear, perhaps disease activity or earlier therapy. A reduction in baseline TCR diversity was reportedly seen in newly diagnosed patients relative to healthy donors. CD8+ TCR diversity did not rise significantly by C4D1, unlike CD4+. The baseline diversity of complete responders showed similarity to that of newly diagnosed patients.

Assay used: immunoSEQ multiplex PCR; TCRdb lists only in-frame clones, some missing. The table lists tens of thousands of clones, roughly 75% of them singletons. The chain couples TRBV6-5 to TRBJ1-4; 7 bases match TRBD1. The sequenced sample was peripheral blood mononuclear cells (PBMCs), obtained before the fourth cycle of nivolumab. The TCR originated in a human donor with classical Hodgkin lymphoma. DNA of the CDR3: TGTGCCAGCAGGGGACAGCAAAAACTGTTTTTT. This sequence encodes CASRGQQKLFF.